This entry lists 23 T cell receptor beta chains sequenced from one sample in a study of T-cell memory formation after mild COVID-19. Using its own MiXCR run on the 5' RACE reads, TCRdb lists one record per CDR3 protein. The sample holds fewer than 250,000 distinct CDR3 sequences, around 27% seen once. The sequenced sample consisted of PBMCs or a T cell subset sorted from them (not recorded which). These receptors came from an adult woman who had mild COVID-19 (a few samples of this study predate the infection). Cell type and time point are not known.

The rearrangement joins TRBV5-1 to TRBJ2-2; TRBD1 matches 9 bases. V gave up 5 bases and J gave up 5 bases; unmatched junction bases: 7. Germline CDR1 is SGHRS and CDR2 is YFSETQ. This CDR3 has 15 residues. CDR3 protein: CASSQGQGETGELFF. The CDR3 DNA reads TGCGCCAGCAGTCAGGGACAGGGAGAAACCGGGGAGCTGTTTTTT.

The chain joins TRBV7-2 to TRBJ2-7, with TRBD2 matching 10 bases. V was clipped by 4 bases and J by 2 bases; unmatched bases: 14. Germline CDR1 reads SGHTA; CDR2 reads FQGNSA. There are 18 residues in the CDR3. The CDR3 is CASSSPSSGRRRAYEQYF. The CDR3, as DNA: TGTGCCAGCAGCTCACCGAGTAGCGGGAGGAGGCGGGCCTACGAGCAGTACTTC.

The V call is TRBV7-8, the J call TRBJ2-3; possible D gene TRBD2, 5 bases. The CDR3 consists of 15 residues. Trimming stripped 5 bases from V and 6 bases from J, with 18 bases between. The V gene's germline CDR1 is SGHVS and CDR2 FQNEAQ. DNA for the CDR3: TGTGCCAGCAGCCCGGGGTCGGGCATGGGGGATACGCAGTATTTT. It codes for CASSPGSGMGDTQYF.

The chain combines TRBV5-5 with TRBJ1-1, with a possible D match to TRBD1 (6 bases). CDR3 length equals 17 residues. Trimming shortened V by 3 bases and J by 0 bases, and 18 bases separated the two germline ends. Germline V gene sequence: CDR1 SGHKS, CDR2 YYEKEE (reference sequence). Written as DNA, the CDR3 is TGTGCCAGCAGCTGGGCGGGGGTGGACAGCATGAACACTGAAGCTTTCTTT. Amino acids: CASSWAGVDSMNTEAFF.

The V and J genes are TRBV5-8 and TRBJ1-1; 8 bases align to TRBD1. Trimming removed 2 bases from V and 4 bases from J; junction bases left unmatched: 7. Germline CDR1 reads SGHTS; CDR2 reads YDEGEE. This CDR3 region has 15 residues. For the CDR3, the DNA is TGTGCCAGCAGCTTTCGGACAGGGAGGGGCACTGAAGCTTTCTTT. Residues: CASSFRTGRGTEAFF. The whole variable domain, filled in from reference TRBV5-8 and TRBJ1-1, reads EAGVTQSPTHLIKTRGQQATLRCSPISGHTSVYWYQQALGLGLQFLLWYDEGEERNRGNFPPRFSGRQFPNYSSELNVNALELEDSALYLCASSFRTGRGTEAFFGQGTRLTVV.

CDR3 sequence reads: CASSPAQGPDTQYF. The CDR3 bases are TGTGCCAGTAGTCCTGCGCAGGGGCCAGATACGCAGTATTTT. The chain recombines TRBV19 with TRBJ2-3; maybe TRBD1 (6 bases). The CDR3 consists of 14 residues. V lost 5 bases and J lost 4, with 13 bases in between. From germline, CDR1 is LNHDA and CDR2 SQIVND (reference sequence).

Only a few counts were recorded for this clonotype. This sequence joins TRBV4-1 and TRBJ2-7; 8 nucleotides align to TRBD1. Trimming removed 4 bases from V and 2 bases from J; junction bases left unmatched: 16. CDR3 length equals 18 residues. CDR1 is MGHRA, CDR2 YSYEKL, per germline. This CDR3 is CASSPGGAGRTYAYEQYF. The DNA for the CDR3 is TGCGCCAGCAGCCCAGGGGGCGCAGGGAGGACTTACGCCTACGAGCAGTACTTC.

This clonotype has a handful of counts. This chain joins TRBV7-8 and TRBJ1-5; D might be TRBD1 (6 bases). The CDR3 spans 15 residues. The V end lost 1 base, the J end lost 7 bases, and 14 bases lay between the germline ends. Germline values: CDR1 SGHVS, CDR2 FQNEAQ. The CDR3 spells CASSLESVGAQPQHF. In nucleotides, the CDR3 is TGTGCCAGCAGCTTAGAGTCGGTGGGGGCACAGCCCCAGCATTTT.

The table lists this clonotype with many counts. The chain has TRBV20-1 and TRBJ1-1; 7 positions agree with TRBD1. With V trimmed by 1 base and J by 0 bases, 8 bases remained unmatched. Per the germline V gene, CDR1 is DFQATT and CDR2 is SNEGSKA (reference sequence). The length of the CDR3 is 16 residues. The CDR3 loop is CSARGPGQGVNTEAFF. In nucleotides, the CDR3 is TGCAGTGCTAGAGGGCCGGGCCAGGGGGTGAACACTGAAGCTTTCTTT.

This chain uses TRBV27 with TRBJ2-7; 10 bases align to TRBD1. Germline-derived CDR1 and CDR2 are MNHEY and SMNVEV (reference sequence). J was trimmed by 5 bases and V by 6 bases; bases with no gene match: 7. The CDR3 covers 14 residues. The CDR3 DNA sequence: TGTGCCAGCAGGCCCGGGACAGGGGTCCACGAGCAGTACTTC. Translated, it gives CASRPGTGVHEQYF.

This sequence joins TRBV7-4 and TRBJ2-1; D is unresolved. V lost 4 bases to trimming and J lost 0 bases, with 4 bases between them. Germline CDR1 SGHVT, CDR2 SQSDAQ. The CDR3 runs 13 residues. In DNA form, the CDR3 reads TGTGCCAGCAGCTACGACTCCTACAATGAGCAGTTCTTC. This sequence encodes CASSYDSYNEQFF.

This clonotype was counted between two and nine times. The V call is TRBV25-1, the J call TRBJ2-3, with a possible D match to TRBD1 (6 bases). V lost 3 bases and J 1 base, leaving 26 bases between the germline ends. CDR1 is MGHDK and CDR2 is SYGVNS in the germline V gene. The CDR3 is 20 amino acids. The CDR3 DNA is TGTGCCAGCAGTGATCACCTCGCCGGGACAAACAATAAAGGCACAGATACGCAGTATTTT. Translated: CASSDHLAGTNNKGTDTQYF.

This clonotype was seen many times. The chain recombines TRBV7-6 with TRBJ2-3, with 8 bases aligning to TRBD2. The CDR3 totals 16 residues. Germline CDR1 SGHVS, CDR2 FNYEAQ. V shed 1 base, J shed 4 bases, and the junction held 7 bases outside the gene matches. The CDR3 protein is CASSLESGGASDTQYF. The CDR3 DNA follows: TGTGCCAGCAGCTTAGAGTCGGGGGGGGCCTCAGATACGCAGTATTTT.

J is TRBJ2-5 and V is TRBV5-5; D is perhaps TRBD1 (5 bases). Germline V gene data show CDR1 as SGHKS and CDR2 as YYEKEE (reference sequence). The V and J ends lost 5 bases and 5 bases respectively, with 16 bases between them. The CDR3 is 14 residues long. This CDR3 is CASRPSGNRETQYF. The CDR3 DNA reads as TGTGCCAGCAGACCCTCAGGGAATAGGGAGACCCAGTACTTC.

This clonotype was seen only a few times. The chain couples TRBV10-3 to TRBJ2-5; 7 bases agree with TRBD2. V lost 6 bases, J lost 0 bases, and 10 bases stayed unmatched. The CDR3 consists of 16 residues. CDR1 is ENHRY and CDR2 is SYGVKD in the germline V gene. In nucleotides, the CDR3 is TGTGCCATCAGCCATTCTAGCGGAACGTACCAAGAGACCCAGTACTTC. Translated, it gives CAISHSSGTYQETQYF.

The CDR3 is CSVEDYSGLAGPDEQFF. As DNA, the CDR3 is TGCAGCGTTGAAGATTATTCCGGACTAGCGGGACCGGATGAGCAGTTCTTC. This chain joins TRBV29-1 and TRBJ2-1, with 12 bases matching TRBD2. Per the germline V gene, CDR1 is SQVTM and CDR2 is ANQGSEA. The CDR3 spans 17 residues. V was clipped by 0 bases and J by 8 bases; unmatched bases: 11.

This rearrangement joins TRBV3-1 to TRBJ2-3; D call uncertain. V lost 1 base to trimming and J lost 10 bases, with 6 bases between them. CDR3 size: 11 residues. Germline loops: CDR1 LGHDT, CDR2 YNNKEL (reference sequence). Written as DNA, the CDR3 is TGTGCCAGCAGCCAAGGAGGCTCGCAGTATTTT. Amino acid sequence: CASSQGGSQYF.

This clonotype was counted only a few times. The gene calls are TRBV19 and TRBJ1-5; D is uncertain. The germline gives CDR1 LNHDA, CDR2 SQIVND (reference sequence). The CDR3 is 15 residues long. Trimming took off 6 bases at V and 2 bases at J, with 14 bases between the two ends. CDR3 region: CASRDVSTGNQPQHF. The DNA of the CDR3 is TGTGCCAGTAGGGACGTTTCCACAGGCAATCAGCCCCAGCATTTT.

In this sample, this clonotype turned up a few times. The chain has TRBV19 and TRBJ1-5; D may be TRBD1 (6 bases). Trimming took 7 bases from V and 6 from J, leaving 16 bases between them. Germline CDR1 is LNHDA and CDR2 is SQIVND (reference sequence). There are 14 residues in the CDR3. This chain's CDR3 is CASNPTGGGQPQHF. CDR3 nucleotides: TGTGCCAGTAATCCTACGGGGGGCGGTCAGCCCCAGCATTTT.

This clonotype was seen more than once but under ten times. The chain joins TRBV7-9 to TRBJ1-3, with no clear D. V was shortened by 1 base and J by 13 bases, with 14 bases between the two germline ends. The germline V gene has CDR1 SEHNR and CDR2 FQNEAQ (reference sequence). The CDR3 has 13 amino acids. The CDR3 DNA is TGTGCCAGCAGCTTAGACTCGCTCCCCTCGATATATTTT. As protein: CASSLDSLPSIYF.

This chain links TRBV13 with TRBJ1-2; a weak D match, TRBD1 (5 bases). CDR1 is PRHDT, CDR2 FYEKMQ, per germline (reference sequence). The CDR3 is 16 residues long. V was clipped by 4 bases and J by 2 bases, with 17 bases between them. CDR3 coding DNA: TGTGCCAGCAGCTCACCGGGGCTTCGAGGGAACTATGGCTACACCTTC. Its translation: CASSSPGLRGNYGYTF. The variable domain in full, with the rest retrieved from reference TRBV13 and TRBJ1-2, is AAGVIQSPRHLIKEKRETATLKCYPIPRHDTVYWYQQGPGQDPQFLISFYEKMQSDKGSIPDRFSAQQFSDYHSELNMSSLELGDSALYFCASSSPGLRGNYGYTFGSGTRLTVV.

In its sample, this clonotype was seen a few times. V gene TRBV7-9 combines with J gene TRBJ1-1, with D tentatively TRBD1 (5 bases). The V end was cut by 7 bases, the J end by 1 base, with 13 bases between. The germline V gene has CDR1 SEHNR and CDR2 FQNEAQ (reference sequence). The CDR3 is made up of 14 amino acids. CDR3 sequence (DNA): TGTGCCAGCACCCCTGGGGGTCGGAACACTGAAGCTTTCTTT. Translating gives CASTPGGRNTEAFF.

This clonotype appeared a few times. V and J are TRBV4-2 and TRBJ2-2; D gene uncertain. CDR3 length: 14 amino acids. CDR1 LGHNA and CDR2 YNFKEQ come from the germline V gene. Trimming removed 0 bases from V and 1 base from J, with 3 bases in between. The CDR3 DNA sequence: TGTGCCAGCAGCCAAGATGAGAACACCGGGGAGCTGTTTTTT. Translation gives CASSQDENTGELFF.